The sequence of this T cell receptor (beta chain) was determined in a study of CD8 T cells in ankylosing spondylitis. The study, taken as a whole, reports: In ankylosing spondylitis blood, a motif of about eight highly homologous TCR beta variants appeared characteristic.

V lost 4 bases, J lost 0 bases, and 10 bases lay in between. This CDR3 is 15 amino acids long. Germline V gives CDR1 LNHNV, CDR2 YYDKDF (reference sequence). As for this clonotype: Its antigen is currently unknown.

MiXCR was run by TCRdb on the 5' RACE reads, yielding one entry per CDR3 protein. The repertoire holds around 440,000 distinct CDR3 sequences, with approximately 17% as singletons. The J gene is TRBJ2-1, the V gene TRBV15; tentatively, D is TRBD2 (6 bases). The material sequenced was blood, either unsorted or a sorted T cell fraction (not recorded which). This sequence originates from a male donor with ankylosing spondylitis. CDR3 protein: CATSTLTSSYNEQFF. Here the CDR3 DNA reads TGTGCCACCAGCACCCTGACTAGCTCCTACAATGAGCAGTTCTTC.